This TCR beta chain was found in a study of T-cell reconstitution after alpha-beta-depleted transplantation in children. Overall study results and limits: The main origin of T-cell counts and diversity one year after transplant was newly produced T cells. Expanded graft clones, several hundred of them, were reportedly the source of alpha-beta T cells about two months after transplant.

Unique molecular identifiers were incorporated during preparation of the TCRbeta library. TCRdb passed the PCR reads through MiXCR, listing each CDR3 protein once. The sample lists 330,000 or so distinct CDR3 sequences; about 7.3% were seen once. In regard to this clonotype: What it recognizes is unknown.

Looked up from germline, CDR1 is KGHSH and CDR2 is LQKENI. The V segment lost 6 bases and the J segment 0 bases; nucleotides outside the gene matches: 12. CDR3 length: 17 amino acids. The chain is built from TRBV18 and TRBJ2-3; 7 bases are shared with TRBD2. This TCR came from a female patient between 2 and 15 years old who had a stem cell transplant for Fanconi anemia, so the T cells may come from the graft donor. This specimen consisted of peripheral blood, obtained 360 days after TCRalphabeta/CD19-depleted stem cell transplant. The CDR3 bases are TGTGCCAGCTCTCTAAAGTTAGCGGGCATGAGCACAGATACGCAGTATTTT. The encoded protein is CASSLKLAGMSTDTQYF.